The entry that follows covers one TCR beta chain sequence. Looked up from germline, CDR1 is SGHRS and CDR2 is YFSETQ. The CDR3 extends over 15 amino acids. The data derive from a study of blood T cells in healthy people across ages. In each sample, at least 6.5 million PBMCs were isolated. The second PCR ran about 6 to 12 cycles with a sample-barcoded 5' primer and J-beta primers. MiXCR was run by TCRdb on the 5' RACE reads, yielding one entry per CDR3 protein. The data hold 1.8 million or so distinct CDR3 sequences, with 30% to 40% observed a single time. The J gene is TRBJ2-4, the V gene TRBV5-1; D might be TRBD1 (6 bases). The DNA matches TRBJ2-7 better at its end, which makes the J call doubtful. Sequencing was done on a sample of blood. The clonotype originates from a human donor in good health. CDR3 sequence (DNA): TGCGCCAGCAGTGGGGACAACCACCTCTCCTACGAGCAGTACTTC. This gives the protein CASSGDNHLSYEQYF.